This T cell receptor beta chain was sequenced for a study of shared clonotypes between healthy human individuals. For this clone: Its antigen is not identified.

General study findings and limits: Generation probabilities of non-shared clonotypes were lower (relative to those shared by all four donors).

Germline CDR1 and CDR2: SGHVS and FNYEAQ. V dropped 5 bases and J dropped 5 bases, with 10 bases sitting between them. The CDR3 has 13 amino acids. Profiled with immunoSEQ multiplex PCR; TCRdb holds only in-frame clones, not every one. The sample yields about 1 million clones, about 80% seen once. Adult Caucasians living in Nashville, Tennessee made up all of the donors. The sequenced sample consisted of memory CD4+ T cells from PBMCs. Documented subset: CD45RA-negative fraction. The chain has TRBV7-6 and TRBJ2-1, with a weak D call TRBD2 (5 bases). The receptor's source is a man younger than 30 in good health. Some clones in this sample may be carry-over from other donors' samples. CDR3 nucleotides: TGTGCCAGCAGCCCAGTGCGGGACAATGAGCAGTTCTTC. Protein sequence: CASSPVRDNEQFF.